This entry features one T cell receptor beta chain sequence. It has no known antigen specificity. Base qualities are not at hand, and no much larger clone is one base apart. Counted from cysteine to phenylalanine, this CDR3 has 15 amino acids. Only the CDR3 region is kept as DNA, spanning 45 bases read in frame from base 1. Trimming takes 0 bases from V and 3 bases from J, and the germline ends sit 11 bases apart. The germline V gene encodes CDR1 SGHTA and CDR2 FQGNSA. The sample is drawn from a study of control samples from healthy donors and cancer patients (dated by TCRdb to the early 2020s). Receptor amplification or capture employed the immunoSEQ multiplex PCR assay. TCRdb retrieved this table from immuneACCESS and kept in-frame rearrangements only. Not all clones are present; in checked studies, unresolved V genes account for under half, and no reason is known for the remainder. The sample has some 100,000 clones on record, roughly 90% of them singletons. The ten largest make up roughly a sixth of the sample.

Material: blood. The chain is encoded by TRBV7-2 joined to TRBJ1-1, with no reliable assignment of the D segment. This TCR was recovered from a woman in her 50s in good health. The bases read TGTGCCAGCAGCTTAGCATCAAACCTGGACACTGAAGCTTTCTTT. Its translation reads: CASSLASNLDTEAFF. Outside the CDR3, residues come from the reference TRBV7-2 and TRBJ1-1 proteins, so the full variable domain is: GAGVSQSPSNKVTEKGKDVELRCDPISGHTALYWYRQSLGQGLEFLIYFQGNSAPDKSGLPSDRFSAERTGGSVSTLTIQRTQQEDSAVYLCASSLASNLDTEAFFGQGTRLTVV.